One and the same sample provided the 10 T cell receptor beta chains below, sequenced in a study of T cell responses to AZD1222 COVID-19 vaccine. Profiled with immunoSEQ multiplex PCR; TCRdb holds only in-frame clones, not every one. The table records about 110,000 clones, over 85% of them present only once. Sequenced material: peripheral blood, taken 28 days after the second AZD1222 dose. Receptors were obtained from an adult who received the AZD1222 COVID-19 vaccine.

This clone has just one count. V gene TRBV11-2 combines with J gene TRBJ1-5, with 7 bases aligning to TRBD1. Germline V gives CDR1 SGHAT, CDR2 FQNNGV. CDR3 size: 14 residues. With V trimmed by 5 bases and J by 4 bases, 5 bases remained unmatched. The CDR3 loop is CASSPGQPNQPQHF. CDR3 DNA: TGTGCCAGCAGCCCGGGACAGCCTAATCAGCCCCAGCATTTT.

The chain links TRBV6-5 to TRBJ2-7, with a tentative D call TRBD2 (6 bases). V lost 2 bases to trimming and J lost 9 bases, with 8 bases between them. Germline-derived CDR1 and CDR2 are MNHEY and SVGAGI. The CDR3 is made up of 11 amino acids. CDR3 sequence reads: CASSYARGQYF. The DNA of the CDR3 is TGTGCCAGCAGTTACGCGCGGGGGCAGTACTTC.

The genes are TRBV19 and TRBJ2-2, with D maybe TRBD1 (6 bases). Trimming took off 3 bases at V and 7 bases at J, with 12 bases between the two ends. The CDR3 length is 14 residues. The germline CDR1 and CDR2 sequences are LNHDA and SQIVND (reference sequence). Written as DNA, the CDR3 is TGTGCCAGTAGTATCACAGGGATAGGCGGGGAGCTGTTTTTT. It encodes CASSITGIGGELFF. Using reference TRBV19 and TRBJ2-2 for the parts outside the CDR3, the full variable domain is DGGITQSPKYLFRKEGQNVTLSCEQNLNHDAMYWYRQDPGQGLRLIYYSQIVNDFQKGDIAEGYSVSREKKESFPLTVTSAQKNPTAFYLCASSITGIGGELFFGEGSRLTVL.

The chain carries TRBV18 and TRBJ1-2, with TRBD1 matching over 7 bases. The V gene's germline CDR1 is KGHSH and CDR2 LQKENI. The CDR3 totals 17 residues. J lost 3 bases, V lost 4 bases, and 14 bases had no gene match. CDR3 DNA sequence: TGTGCCAGCTCACGGGACAGTCCACGGGGGAGGGACTATGGCTACACCTTC. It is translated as CASSRDSPRGRDYGYTF.

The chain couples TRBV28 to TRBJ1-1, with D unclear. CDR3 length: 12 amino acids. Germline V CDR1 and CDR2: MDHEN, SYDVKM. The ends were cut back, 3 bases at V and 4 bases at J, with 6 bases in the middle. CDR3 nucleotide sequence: TGTGCCAGCAGTTTGGAAGCCACTGAAGCTTTCTTT. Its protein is CASSLEATEAFF. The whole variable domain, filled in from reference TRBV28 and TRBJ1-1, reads DVKVTQSSRYLVKRTGEKVFLECVQDMDHENMFWYRQDPGLGLRLIYFSYDVKMKEKGDIPEGYSVSREKKERFSLILESASTNQTSMYLCASSLEATEAFFGQGTRLTVV.

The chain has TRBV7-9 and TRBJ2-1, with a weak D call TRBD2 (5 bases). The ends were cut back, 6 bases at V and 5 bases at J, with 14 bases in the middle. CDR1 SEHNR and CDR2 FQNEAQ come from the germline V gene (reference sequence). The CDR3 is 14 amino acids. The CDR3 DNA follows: TGTGCCAGCAGAGAAAGCGGAGGAGACAATGAGCAGTTCTTC. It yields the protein CASRESGGDNEQFF.

CDR3: CASSPRGRENSPLHF. Written as DNA, the CDR3 is TGTGCCAGCTCACCCAGGGGACGGGAGAATTCACCCCTCCACTTT. The chain has TRBV18 and TRBJ1-6, with D possibly being TRBD1 (6 bases). V lost 3 bases and J 7 bases, leaving 13 bases between the germline ends. The length of the CDR3 is 15 residues. Germline CDR1 and CDR2: KGHSH and LQKENI.

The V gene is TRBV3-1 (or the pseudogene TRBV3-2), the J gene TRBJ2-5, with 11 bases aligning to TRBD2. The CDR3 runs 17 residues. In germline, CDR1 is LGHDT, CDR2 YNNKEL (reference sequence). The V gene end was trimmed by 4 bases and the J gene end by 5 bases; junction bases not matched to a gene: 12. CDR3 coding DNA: TGTGCCAGCAGCCGTGGACTAGCGGGCCCCACGGCGGAGACCCAGTACTTC. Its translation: CASSRGLAGPTAETQYF.

Written as DNA, the CDR3 is TGTGCCAGCAGCGGAGGGCACGGGACGGGCACAGATACGCAGTATTTT. As protein: CASSGGHGTGTDTQYF. The chain couples TRBV7-6 to TRBJ2-3, with a possible D match to TRBD2 (6 bases). The CDR3 loop spans 16 amino acids. V was cut by 5 bases and J by 1 base, with 16 bases left in between. The germline CDR1 and CDR2 sequences are SGHVS and FNYEAQ.

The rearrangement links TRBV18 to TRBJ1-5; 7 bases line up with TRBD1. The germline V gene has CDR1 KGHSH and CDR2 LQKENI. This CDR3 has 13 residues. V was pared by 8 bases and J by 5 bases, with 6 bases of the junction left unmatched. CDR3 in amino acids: CASTRDRDQPQHF. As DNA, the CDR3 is TGTGCCAGCACGCGGGACAGAGATCAGCCCCAGCATTTT.